The 27 T cell receptor beta chains presented below share a single source sample, sequenced in a study of cytomegalovirus exposure and HLA in healthy donors (dated by TCRdb to about 2017). To prepare the library, the immunoSEQ multiplex PCR assay was applied. For the multiplex PCR, a mixture combining 60 forward primers for TCR Vbeta segments and 13 reverse primers for TCR Jbeta segments was used. Drawn from immuneACCESS, this table holds only the in-frame rearrangements with V and J called that TCRdb kept. Clones are partly lost; checked studies trace under half to an unresolved V gene and leave the rest unexplained. The sample records 130,000 or so clones, 8.5% of which are singletons. The ten largest clones take up 4.5% to 5.5% of the sample. Sequenced sample: PBMCs. Receptors were obtained from a man aged 35 to 55 in good health and CMV-seronegative.

This clone appeared many times. V gene TRBV6-5 combines with J gene TRBJ1-1, with D uncertain. V lost 7 bases and J lost 8, with 20 bases in between. Germline V CDR1 and CDR2: MNHEY, SVGAGI. CDR3 size: 14 residues. The DNA of the CDR3 is TGTGCCAGCACCCAAAAGCGGGCGCTCCGAGAAGCTTTCTTT. Protein product: CASTQKRALREAFF.

This clone was counted only a few times. The chain employs TRBV6-5 and TRBJ2-3; 8 bases are shared with TRBD2. V lost 7 bases to trimming and J lost 3 bases; unmatched junction nucleotides: 6. The germline V gene has CDR1 MNHEY and CDR2 SVGAGI. CDR3 length: 14 residues. CDR3 sequence: CASKLSGGTDTQYF. In nucleotides, the CDR3 is TGTGCCAGCAAACTGAGCGGGGGAACAGATACGCAGTATTTT.

The gene calls are TRBV5-4 and TRBJ2-1, with TRBD2 matching 13 bases. The V gene's germline CDR1 is SGHNT and CDR2 YYREEE (reference sequence). Trimming took 4 bases from V and 6 from J; bases not matched to a gene: 7. The CDR3 contains 16 residues. CDR3 nucleotide sequence: TGTGCCAGCAGCCGCGGGACTAGCGGGGCGTTCAATGAGCAGTTCTTC. Translated: CASSRGTSGAFNEQFF.

The chain links TRBV4-2 to TRBJ2-2; D perhaps matches TRBD2 (6 bases). Between the trimmed V and J ends, which lost 5 bases and 1 base, there was a span of 11 bases. This CDR3 is 15 amino acids long. Germline loops: CDR1 LGHNA, CDR2 YNFKEQ. The CDR3 sequence is CASSKVGGNTGELFF. DNA for the CDR3: TGTGCCAGCAGCAAAGTCGGGGGGAACACCGGGGAGCTGTTTTTT.

This clone was seen a few times. The chain is built from TRBV29-1 and TRBJ2-7; the match to TRBD2 covers 9 bases. The CDR3 is 12 amino acids. CDR1 is SQVTM, CDR2 ANQGSEA, per germline. Losses at the gene ends were 3 bases for V and 5 bases for J; bases not matched to a gene: 2. The CDR3 reads CSVETSGHEQYF. In DNA, the CDR3 is TGCAGCGTTGAGACTAGCGGCCACGAGCAGTACTTC.

This clone has more than one count but fewer than ten. The J gene is TRBJ1-2, the V gene TRBV7-2, with a weak D call TRBD1 (6 bases). In germline, CDR1 is SGHTA, CDR2 FQGNSA. There are 13 residues in the CDR3. V was trimmed by 3 bases and J by 3 bases, leaving 8 bases between them. The CDR3 sequence is CASSLTGYYGYTF. Written as DNA, the CDR3 is TGTGCCAGCAGCTTGACAGGCTACTATGGCTACACCTTC.

This clone was counted only a few times. This rearrangement joins TRBV28 to TRBJ2-6; 8 bases align to TRBD1. The ends lost 5 bases at V and 0 bases at J; junction bases unmatched: 9. Germline CDR1 reads MDHEN; CDR2 reads SYDVKM. This CDR3 comprises 18 residues. CDR3 protein: CASSPGTGFPSGANVLTF. DNA for the CDR3: TGTGCCAGCAGTCCCGGGACAGGATTCCCCTCTGGGGCCAACGTCCTGACTTTC.

The rearrangement links TRBV7-2 to TRBJ1-6; possible D gene TRBD1, 6 bases. The germline V and J ends were trimmed by 2 bases and 6 bases, with 8 bases remaining between them. Germline V gene data show CDR1 as SGHTA and CDR2 as FQGNSA. The CDR3 is made up of 14 amino acids. CDR3 amino acids: CASSLTGFNSPLHF. CDR3 sequence (DNA): TGTGCCAGCAGCTTAACAGGGTTTAATTCACCCCTCCACTTT.

The rearrangement uses TRBV9 and TRBJ1-1; a possible D gene is TRBD1 (6 bases). The germline CDR1 and CDR2 sequences are SGDLS and YYNGEE. V was cut by 0 bases and J by 4 bases, with 7 bases left in between. This CDR3 is built from 13 residues. The CDR3 spells CASSVAGATEAFF. The CDR3 DNA follows: TGTGCCAGCAGCGTAGCAGGGGCCACTGAAGCTTTCTTT. The full variable domain, with the rest looked up from reference TRBV9 and TRBJ1-1, is DSGVTQTPKHLITATGQRVTLRCSPRSGDLSVYWYQQSLDQGLQFLIQYYNGEERAKGNILERFSAQQFPDLHSELNLSSLELGDSALYFCASSVAGATEAFFGQGTRLTVV.

This clone showed up just a few times. The rearrangement uses TRBV19 and TRBJ1-1; 9 bases match TRBD1. CDR1 is LNHDA and CDR2 is SQIVND in the germline V gene (reference sequence). J lost 4 bases, V lost 4 bases, and 4 bases had no gene match. The CDR3 sequence is 14 residues long. The CDR3 here is CASSTGQGGTEAFF. In DNA, the CDR3 is TGTGCCAGTAGTACGGGACAGGGCGGCACTGAAGCTTTCTTT.

The rearrangement links TRBV2 to TRBJ2-1; 7 bases line up with TRBD2. Losses at the gene ends were 7 bases for V and 3 bases for J; bases not matched to a gene: 6. CDR1 and CDR2 from the germline V gene are SNHLY and FYNNEI. This CDR3 has 14 residues. CDR3 DNA sequence: TGTGCCAGCAAGCTGGGGGGGGGCTACAATGAGCAGTTCTTC. This sequence encodes CASKLGGGYNEQFF.

J is TRBJ2-5 and V is TRBV27; 7 nucleotides agree with TRBD1. Per germline, CDR1 MNHEY and CDR2 SMNVEV (reference sequence). The trim removed 0 bases at V and 5 bases at J, leaving 6 bases unmatched. This CDR3 has 15 residues. The CDR3 protein is CASSLSQGVRETQYF. CDR3 coding DNA: TGTGCCAGCAGTTTATCGCAGGGGGTGCGGGAGACCCAGTACTTC.

J is TRBJ2-1 and V is TRBV6-1; TRBD2 aligns across 9 bases. CDR1 is MNHNS and CDR2 is SASEGT in the germline V gene. The CDR3 has 15 residues. Germline trimming cut 3 bases from V and 8 bases from J; bases unmatched to any gene: 8. The CDR3: CASSESGGWTYEQFF. Written as DNA, the CDR3 is TGTGCCAGCAGTGAGAGCGGGGGGTGGACCTATGAGCAGTTCTTC.

This chain uses TRBV19 with TRBJ1-1; D possibly corresponds to TRBD1 (6 bases). The germline V gene has CDR1 LNHDA and CDR2 SQIVND (reference sequence). This CDR3 spans 16 amino acids. V lost 7 bases and J lost 2, with 20 bases in between. The CDR3, as DNA: TGTGCCAGTATTGGAGAAGTGACAGGAACTAACACTGAAGCTTTCTTT. Its translation is CASIGEVTGTNTEAFF.

This clone was found a few times. The chain combines TRBV7-9 with TRBJ2-5; D may be TRBD2 (7 bases). CDR3 size: 15 residues. Trimming left V 5 bases short and J 5 bases short, with 18 bases between. CDR1 SEHNR and CDR2 FQNEAQ come from the germline V gene (reference sequence). CDR3 region: CASSRDMGGLETQYF. DNA for the CDR3: TGTGCCAGCAGCCGCGACATGGGGGGGCTTGAGACCCAGTACTTC.

This clone was seen only a few times. This chain uses TRBV5-8 with TRBJ1-1; possibly TRBD1 for D (5 bases). This CDR3 contains 13 residues. The germline V gene encodes CDR1 SGHTS and CDR2 YDEGEE. Between the trimmed V and J ends, which lost 3 bases and 7 bases, there was a span of 13 bases. The CDR3 sequence: CASSYRGFSEAFF. As DNA, the CDR3 is TGTGCCAGCAGCTATAGGGGTTTCAGTGAAGCTTTCTTT.

V and J are TRBV11-2 and TRBJ2-1; tentative D call: TRBD1 (5 bases). V lost 3 bases to trimming and J lost 10 bases, with 13 bases between them. The CDR3 length is 13 residues. Germline CDR1 and CDR2: SGHAT and FQNNGV. The CDR3 nucleotides read TGTGCCAGCAGCTTGCGGACCCCAGGGGAGCAGTTCTTC. Encoded protein: CASSLRTPGEQFF.

The chain's CDR3 is CASSSLLRAEQETQYF. In nucleotides, the CDR3 is TGTGCCAGCAGCTCTCTGTTGCGGGCGGAACAAGAGACCCAGTACTTC. The V and J genes are TRBV11-2 and TRBJ2-5, with D perhaps TRBD2 (5 bases). The V gene lost 4 bases and the J gene lost 2 bases, with 17 bases spanning the gap. The CDR3 has 16 residues. From germline, CDR1 is SGHAT and CDR2 FQNNGV.

The genes are TRBV7-3 and TRBJ2-1; 9 nucleotides match TRBD1. The V and J ends lost 0 bases and 5 bases, in that order; junction bases with no gene match: 2. In germline, CDR1 is SGHTA, CDR2 FQGTGA. This CDR3 has 15 residues. The CDR3 nucleotides are TGTGCCAGCAGCTTAACCGGACAGGGGAACAATGAGCAGTTCTTC. It specifies CASSLTGQGNNEQFF.

This clone was counted only a few times. This chain connects TRBV7-9 to TRBJ1-4; D remains unclear. The CDR3 is 16 residues long. Trimming stripped 1 base from V and 0 bases from J, with 9 bases between. Germline values: CDR1 SEHNR, CDR2 FQNEAQ (reference sequence). The CDR3 DNA follows: TGTGCCAGCAGCTTAGAGCTACCTCCAACTAATGAAAAACTGTTTTTT. Protein: CASSLELPPTNEKLFF.

This chain joins TRBV5-6 and TRBJ1-2; TRBD1 might be the D (6 bases). The CDR3 has 17 residues. Between the trimmed V and J ends, which lost 3 bases and 4 bases, there was a span of 22 bases. The germline CDR1 and CDR2 sequences are SGHDT and YYEEEE. The chain's CDR3 is CASSSMNYRAAGYGYTF. The CDR3 nucleotides are TGTGCCAGCAGCTCTATGAATTACAGGGCTGCAGGCTATGGCTACACCTTC.

V gene TRBV2 combines with J gene TRBJ2-3; TRBD1 agrees at 9 bases. The CDR3 has 16 amino acids. Germline V CDR1 and CDR2: SNHLY, FYNNEI. J gave up 2 bases and V 6 bases, and 9 bases lay outside the gene matches. This chain's CDR3 is CASSAQGQGPTDTQYF. CDR3 coding DNA: TGTGCCAGCAGCGCACAGGGACAGGGACCCACAGATACGCAGTATTTT.

This clone was observed a few times. The V and J genes are TRBV7-9 and TRBJ2-5, with TRBD2 matching over 11 bases. This CDR3 has 14 amino acids. Germline trimming cut 5 bases from V and 3 bases from J; bases unmatched to any gene: 2. CDR1 and CDR2 from the germline V gene are SEHNR and FQNEAQ (reference sequence). CDR3 DNA: TGTGCCAGCAGCAATAGCGGGGGGGAAGAGACCCAGTACTTC. The encoded protein is CASSNSGGEETQYF.

The chain uses TRBV5-1 and TRBJ1-5, with unresolved D. Trimming took 2 bases from V and 4 from J, leaving 7 bases between them. CDR1 and CDR2 from the germline V gene are SGHRS and YFSETQ. There are 13 residues in the CDR3. The CDR3 sequence is CASSFDGNQPQHF. CDR3 nucleotides: TGCGCCAGCAGCTTCGACGGGAATCAGCCCCAGCATTTT.

V and J are TRBV21-1 and TRBJ1-1; TRBD1, the D gene given by the table, was not confirmed from the DNA. TRBV21-1 is a pseudogene locus. This CDR3 is 16 amino acids long. The CDR3, as DNA: TGTGCCAGCAGCCTCCGGGACAGGGGGTTTAGTACTGAAGCTTTCTTT. It yields the protein CASSLRDRGFSTEAFF.

V and J are TRBV7-6 and TRBJ2-7; no reliable D call. Germline loops: CDR1 SGHVS, CDR2 FNYEAQ. The CDR3 totals 14 residues. With 1 base removed from V and 7 bases from J, the gap between germline ends came to 14 bases. In nucleotides, the CDR3 is TGTGCCAGCAGCTTAGGTGACGGCGTGGAGGAGCAGTACTTC. Its translation: CASSLGDGVEEQYF.

This clone was recorded a few times. CDR3 amino acids: CASSPTGMWEQYF. As DNA, the CDR3 is TGTGCCAGCAGCCCTACAGGGATGTGGGAGCAGTACTTC. The V call is TRBV5-5, the J call TRBJ2-7, with a weak D call TRBD1 (6 bases). Trimming took 4 bases from V and 7 from J, leaving 15 bases between them. The V gene's germline CDR1 is SGHKS and CDR2 YYEKEE (reference sequence). The CDR3 is 13 residues long. Based on the CDR3 plus reference TRBV5-5 and TRBJ2-7, the full variable domain is DAGVTQSPTHLIKTRGQQVTLRCSPISGHKSVSWYQQVLGQGPQFIFQYYEKEERGRGNFPDRFSARQFPNYSSELNVNALLLGDSALYLCASSPTGMWEQYFGPGTRLTVT.